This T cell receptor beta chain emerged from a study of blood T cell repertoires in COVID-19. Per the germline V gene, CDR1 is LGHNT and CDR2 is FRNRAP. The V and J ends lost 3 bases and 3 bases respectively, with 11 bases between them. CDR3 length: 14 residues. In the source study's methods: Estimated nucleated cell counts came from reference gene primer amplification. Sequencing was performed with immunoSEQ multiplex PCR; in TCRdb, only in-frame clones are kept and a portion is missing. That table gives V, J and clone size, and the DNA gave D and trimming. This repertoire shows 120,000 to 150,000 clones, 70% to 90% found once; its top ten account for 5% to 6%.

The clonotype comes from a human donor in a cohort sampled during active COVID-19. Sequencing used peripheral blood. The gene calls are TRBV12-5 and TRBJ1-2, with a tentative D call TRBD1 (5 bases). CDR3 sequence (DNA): TGTGCTAGTGGTTTCTTCAGCAGGGACTATGGCTACACCTTC. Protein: CASGFFSRDYGYTF.